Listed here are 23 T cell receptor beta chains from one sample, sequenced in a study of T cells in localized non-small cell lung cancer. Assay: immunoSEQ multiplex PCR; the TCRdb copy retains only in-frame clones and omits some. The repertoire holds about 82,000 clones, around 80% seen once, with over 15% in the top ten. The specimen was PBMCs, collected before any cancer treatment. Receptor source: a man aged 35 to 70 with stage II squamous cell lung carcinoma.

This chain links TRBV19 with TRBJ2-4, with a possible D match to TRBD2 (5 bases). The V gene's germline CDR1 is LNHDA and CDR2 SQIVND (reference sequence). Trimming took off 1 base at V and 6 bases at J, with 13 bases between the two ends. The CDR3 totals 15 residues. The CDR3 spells CASSIGGKHPNIQYF. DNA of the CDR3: TGTGCCAGTAGTATAGGAGGGAAGCACCCAAACATTCAGTACTTC.

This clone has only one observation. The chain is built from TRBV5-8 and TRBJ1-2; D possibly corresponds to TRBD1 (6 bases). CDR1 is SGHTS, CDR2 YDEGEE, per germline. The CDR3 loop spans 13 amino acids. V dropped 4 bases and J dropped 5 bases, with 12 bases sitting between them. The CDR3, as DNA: TGTGCCAGCAGCCCCGACAGGAATTATGGCTACACCTTC. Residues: CASSPDRNYGYTF.

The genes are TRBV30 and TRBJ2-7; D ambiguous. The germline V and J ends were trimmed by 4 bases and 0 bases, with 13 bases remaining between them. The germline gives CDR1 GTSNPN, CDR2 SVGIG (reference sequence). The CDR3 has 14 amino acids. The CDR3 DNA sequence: TGTGCCTGGAACGGTAGCCCTGCCTCCTACGAGCAGTACTTC. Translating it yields CAWNGSPASYEQYF.

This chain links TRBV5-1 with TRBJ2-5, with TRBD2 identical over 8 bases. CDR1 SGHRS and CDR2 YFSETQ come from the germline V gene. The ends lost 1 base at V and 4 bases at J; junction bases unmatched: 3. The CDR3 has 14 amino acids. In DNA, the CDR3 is TGCGCCAGCAGCTTGAGCGGGAGTGGAGAGACCCAGTACTTC. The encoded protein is CASSLSGSGETQYF.

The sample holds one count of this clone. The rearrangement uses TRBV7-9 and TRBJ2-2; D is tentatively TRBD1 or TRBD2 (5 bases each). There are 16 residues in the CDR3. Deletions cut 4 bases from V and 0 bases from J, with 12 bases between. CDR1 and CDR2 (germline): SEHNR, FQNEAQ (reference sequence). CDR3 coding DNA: TGTGCCAGCAGCTCCTCCGGGACCGCGAACACCGGGGAGCTGTTTTTT. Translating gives CASSSSGTANTGELFF.

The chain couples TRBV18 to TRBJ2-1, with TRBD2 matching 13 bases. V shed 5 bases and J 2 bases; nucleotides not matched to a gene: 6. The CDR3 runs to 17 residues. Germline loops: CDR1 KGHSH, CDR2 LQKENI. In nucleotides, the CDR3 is TGTGCCAGCTCATCCGTCGGGACTAGCGGGACCTACAATGAGCAGTTCTTC. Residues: CASSSVGTSGTYNEQFF.

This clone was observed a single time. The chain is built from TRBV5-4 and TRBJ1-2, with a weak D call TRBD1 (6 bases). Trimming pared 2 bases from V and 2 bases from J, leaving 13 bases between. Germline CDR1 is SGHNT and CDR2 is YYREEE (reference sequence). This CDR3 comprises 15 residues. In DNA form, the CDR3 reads TGTGCCAGCAGCTTACAGGGCAGAGGAAACTATGGCTACACCTTC. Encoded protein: CASSLQGRGNYGYTF. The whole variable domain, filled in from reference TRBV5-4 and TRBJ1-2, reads ETGVTQSPTHLIKTRGQQVTLRCSSQSGHNTVSWYQQALGQGPQFIFQYYREEENGRGNFPPRFSGLQFPNYSSELNVNALELDDSALYLCASSLQGRGNYGYTFGSGTRLTVV.

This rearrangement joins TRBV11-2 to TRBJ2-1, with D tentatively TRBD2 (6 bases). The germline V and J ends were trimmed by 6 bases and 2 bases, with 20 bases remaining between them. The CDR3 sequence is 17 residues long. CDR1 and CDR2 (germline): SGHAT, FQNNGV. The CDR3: CASSPRWASDTYNEQFF. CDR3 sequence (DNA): TGTGCCAGCAGTCCGCGATGGGCTAGCGATACCTACAATGAGCAGTTCTTC.

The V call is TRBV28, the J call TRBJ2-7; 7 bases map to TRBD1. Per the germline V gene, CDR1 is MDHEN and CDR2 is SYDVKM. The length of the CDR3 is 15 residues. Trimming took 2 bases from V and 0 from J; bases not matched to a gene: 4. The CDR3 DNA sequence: TGTGCCAGCAGTTTAGCAGGGGGTTACTCCTACGAGCAGTACTTC. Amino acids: CASSLAGGYSYEQYF.

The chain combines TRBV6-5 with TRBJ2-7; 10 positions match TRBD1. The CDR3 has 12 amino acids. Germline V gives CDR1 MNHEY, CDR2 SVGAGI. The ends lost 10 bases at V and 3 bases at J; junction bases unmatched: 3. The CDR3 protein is CATRDRGYEQYF. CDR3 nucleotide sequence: TGTGCCACCCGGGACAGGGGCTACGAGCAGTACTTC.

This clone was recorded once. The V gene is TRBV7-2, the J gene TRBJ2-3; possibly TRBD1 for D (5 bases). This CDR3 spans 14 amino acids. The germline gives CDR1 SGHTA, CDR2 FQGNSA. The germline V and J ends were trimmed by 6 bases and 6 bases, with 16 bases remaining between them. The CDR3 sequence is CASSKGLPTDTQYF. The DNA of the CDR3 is TGTGCCAGCAGTAAGGGGCTCCCGACGGATACGCAGTATTTT.

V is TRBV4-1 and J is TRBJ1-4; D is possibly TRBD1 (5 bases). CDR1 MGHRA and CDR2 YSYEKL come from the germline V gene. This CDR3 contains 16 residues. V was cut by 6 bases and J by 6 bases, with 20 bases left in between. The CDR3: CASSDLGTRWDEKLFF. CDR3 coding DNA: TGCGCCAGCAGTGACCTCGGGACCCGATGGGATGAAAAACTGTTTTTT.

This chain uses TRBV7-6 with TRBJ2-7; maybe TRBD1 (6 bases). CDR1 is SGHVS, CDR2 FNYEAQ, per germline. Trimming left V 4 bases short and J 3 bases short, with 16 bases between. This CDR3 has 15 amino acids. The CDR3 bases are TGTGCCAGCAGCTCACACCCCAGGGGAAACTACGAGCAGTACTTC. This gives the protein CASSSHPRGNYEQYF. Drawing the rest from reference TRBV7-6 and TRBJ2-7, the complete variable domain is GAGVSQSPRYKVTKRGQDVALRCDPISGHVSLYWYRQALGQGPEFLTYFNYEAQQDKSGLPNDRFSAERPEGSISTLTIQRTEQRDSAMYRCASSSHPRGNYEQYFGPGTRLTVT.

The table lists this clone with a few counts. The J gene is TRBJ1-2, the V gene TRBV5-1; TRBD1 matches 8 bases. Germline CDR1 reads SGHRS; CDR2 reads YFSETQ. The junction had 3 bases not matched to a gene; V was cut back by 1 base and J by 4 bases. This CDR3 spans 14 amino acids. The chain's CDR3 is CASSLSQGAYGYTF. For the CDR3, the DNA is TGCGCCAGCAGCTTGTCGCAGGGGGCCTATGGCTACACCTTC. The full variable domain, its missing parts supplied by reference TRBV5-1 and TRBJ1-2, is KAGVTQTPRYLIKTRGQQVTLSCSPISGHRSVSWYQQTPGQGLQFLFEYFSETQRNKGNFPGRFSGRQFSNSRSEMNVSTLELGDSALYLCASSLSQGAYGYTFGSGTRLTVV.

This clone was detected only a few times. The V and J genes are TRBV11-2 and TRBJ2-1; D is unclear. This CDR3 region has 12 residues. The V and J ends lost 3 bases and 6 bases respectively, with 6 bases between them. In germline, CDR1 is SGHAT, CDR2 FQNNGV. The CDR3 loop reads CASSFRFNEQFF. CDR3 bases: TGTGCCAGCAGCTTCAGATTCAATGAGCAGTTCTTC. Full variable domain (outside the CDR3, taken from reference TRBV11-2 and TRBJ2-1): EAGVAQSPRYKIIEKRQSVAFWCNPISGHATLYWYQQILGQGPKLLIQFQNNGVVDDSQLPKDRFSAERLKGVDSTLKIQPAKLEDSAVYLCASSFRFNEQFFGPGTRLTVL.

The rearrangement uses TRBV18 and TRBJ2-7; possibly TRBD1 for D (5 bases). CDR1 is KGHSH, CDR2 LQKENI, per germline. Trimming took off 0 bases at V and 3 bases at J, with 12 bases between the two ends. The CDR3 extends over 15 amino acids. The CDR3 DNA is TGTGCCAGCTCACCACCGGGGCAGGTCAACTACGAGCAGTACTTC. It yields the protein CASSPPGQVNYEQYF.

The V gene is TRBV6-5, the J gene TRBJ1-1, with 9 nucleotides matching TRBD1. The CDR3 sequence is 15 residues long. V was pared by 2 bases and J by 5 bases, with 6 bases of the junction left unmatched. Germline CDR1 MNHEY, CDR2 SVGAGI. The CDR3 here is CASSYADRGNTEAFF. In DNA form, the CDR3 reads TGTGCCAGCAGTTACGCGGACAGGGGAAATACTGAAGCTTTCTTT.

This CDR3 reads CASSRQVNTEAFF. The CDR3 DNA is TGTGCCAGCAGTAGACAGGTGAACACTGAAGCTTTCTTT. The rearrangement uses TRBV28 and TRBJ1-1; D is possibly TRBD1 (6 bases). This CDR3 contains 13 residues. The germline V gene has CDR1 MDHEN and CDR2 SYDVKM. V was cut by 5 bases and J by 0 bases, with 7 bases left in between. Together with reference TRBV28 and TRBJ1-1, the CDR3 gives the full variable domain: DVKVTQSSRYLVKRTGEKVFLECVQDMDHENMFWYRQDPGLGLRLIYFSYDVKMKEKGDIPEGYSVSREKKERFSLILESASTNQTSMYLCASSRQVNTEAFFGQGTRLTVV.

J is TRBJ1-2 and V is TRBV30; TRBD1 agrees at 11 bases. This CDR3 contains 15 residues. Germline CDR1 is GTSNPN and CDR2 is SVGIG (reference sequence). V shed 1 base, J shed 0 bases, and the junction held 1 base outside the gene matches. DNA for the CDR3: TGTGCCTGGAGTGAGGGACAGGGGGCTAACTATGGCTACACCTTC. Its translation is CAWSEGQGANYGYTF.

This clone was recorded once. The CDR3 DNA sequence: TGCGCCAGCAGCTGGCCCCGGAACGATGCCGGCACAGATACGCAGTATTTT. Residues: CASSWPRNDAGTDTQYF. The genes are TRBV5-1 and TRBJ2-3; D not certain. The germline V and J ends were trimmed by 3 bases and 1 base, with 18 bases remaining between them. Germline V lookup: CDR1 SGHRS, CDR2 YFSETQ. The length of the CDR3 is 17 residues.

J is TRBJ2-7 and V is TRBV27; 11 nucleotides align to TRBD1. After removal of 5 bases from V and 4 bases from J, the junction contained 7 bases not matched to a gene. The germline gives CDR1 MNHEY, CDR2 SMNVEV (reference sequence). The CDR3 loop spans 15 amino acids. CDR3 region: CASSLSGQGGYEQYF. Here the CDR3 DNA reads TGTGCCAGCAGTCTCTCGGGACAGGGGGGTTACGAGCAGTACTTC.

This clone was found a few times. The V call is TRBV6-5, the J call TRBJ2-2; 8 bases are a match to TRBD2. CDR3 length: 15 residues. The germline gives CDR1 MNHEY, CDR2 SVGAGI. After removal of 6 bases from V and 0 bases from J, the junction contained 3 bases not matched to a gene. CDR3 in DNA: TGTGCCAGCAGCCCACTAGCGGCGAACACCGGGGAGCTGTTTTTT. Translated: CASSPLAANTGELFF.

The chain's CDR3 is CASKRTGGGSPLHF. The CDR3 DNA follows: TGTGCCAGCAAACGGACAGGGGGCGGTTCACCCCTCCACTTT. The rearrangement joins TRBV2 to TRBJ1-6, with 11 nucleotides matching TRBD1. The CDR3 is 14 amino acids. V lost 7 bases, J lost 9 bases, and 5 bases stayed unmatched. From germline, CDR1 is SNHLY and CDR2 FYNNEI.